The 16 T cell receptor beta chains below all came from one sample that was sequenced in a study of blood T cell repertoires in COVID-19. Measured with immunoSEQ multiplex PCR; TCRdb has only the in-frame clones, and not every one. The sample contains under 200,000 clones, less than 80% of which appear only once. The sequencing sample was made of PBMCs or T cells enriched from blood (not recorded which). These receptors all stem from a woman between 65 and 79 years old in a cohort exposed to, infected with or recovered from COVID-19 (not recorded which).

The rearrangement joins TRBV19 to TRBJ1-2, with 10 bases fitting TRBD1. The CDR3 runs to 12 residues. Germline assignment: CDR1 LNHDA and CDR2 SQIVND (reference sequence). The V segment lost 5 bases and the J segment 7 bases; nucleotides outside the gene matches: 1. DNA of the CDR3: TGTGCCAGTAGTGACAGGGGGCCTGGCTACACCTTC. Translated, it gives CASSDRGPGYTF. The whole variable domain, remainder taken from reference TRBV19 and TRBJ1-2, is DGGITQSPKYLFRKEGQNVTLSCEQNLNHDAMYWYRQDPGQGLRLIYYSQIVNDFQKGDIAEGYSVSREKKESFPLTVTSAQKNPTAFYLCASSDRGPGYTFGSGTRLTVV.

This CDR3 is CAIKGSGTGETEAFF. The CDR3 nucleotides are TGTGCCATCAAGGGATCCGGGACAGGGGAGACTGAAGCTTTCTTT. The chain joins TRBV10-3 to TRBJ1-1; 10 bases line up with TRBD1. Germline lookup yields CDR1 ENHRY and CDR2 SYGVKD. The ends lost 7 bases at V and 5 bases at J; junction bases unmatched: 10. The CDR3 loop spans 15 amino acids.

This clone was observed a single time. The rearrangement links TRBV18 to TRBJ1-3, with TRBD1 as a possible D gene (6 bases). Germline values: CDR1 KGHSH, CDR2 LQKENI. Trimming took 1 base from V and 0 from J, leaving 10 bases between them. CDR3 length equals 16 residues. CDR3 DNA sequence: TGTGCCAGCTCACCACGGGACACATACTCTGGAAACACCATATATTTT. It encodes CASSPRDTYSGNTIYF.

J is TRBJ1-2 and V is TRBV2; 9 nucleotides agree with TRBD1. Trimming removed 9 bases from V and 8 bases from J; junction bases left unmatched: 10. This CDR3 comprises 13 residues. Germline values: CDR1 SNHLY, CDR2 FYNNEI. CDR3 coding DNA: TGTGCCAGTAAGAGTAACAGGGGGCGAGGCTACACCTTC. Translating it yields CASKSNRGRGYTF.

The rearrangement joins TRBV2 to TRBJ2-7, with 12 bases fitting TRBD2. This CDR3 has 14 amino acids. CDR1 and CDR2 from the germline V gene are SNHLY and FYNNEI. The V and J ends lost 5 bases and 7 bases, in that order; junction bases with no gene match: 6. CDR3 residues: CASSYALAGGEQYF. In DNA form, the CDR3 reads TGTGCCAGCAGTTACGCGCTAGCGGGAGGGGAGCAGTACTTC.

This clone turned up a few times. The rearrangement uses TRBV20-1 and TRBJ1-5, with D hard to call. This CDR3 comprises 16 residues. V was trimmed by 3 bases and J by 3 bases, leaving 18 bases between them. Germline values: CDR1 DFQATT, CDR2 SNEGSKA (reference sequence). CDR3 protein: CSASPPSGQYNQPQHF. CDR3 DNA: TGCAGTGCTAGTCCCCCCTCTGGGCAGTACAATCAGCCCCAGCATTTT.

This clone appeared once. The rearrangement links TRBV5-1 to TRBJ2-3; 8 bases match TRBD2. V gave up 5 bases and J gave up 0 bases; unmatched junction bases: 8. CDR1 and CDR2 from the germline V gene are SGHRS and YFSETQ. The CDR3 totals 16 residues. The CDR3 region has the DNA TGCGCCAGCAGTTTACTTTCTAGCGGGAGCACAGATACGCAGTATTTT. It encodes CASSLLSSGSTDTQYF.

V usage is TRBV2 and J usage is TRBJ1-4; D possibly corresponds to TRBD1 (5 bases). From germline, CDR1 is SNHLY and CDR2 FYNNEI. The CDR3 loop spans 14 amino acids. V shed 5 bases and J shed 8 bases, with 15 bases lying between them. The CDR3 loop is CASSPNRMLEKLFF. Written as DNA, the CDR3 is TGTGCCAGCAGTCCGAACAGGATGTTGGAAAAACTGTTTTTT.

The DNA for the CDR3 is TGCGCCAGCAGCTTGTTCGGGGTTGGAGAAAAACTGTTTTTT. Its protein product is CASSLFGVGEKLFF. The genes are TRBV5-1 and TRBJ1-4; unclear D gene. V shed 1 base and J shed 8 bases, with 12 bases lying between them. The CDR3 contains 14 residues. CDR1 is SGHRS and CDR2 is YFSETQ in the germline V gene.

The V call is TRBV18, the J call TRBJ2-7; TRBD1 matches at 9 bases. The CDR3 contains 14 residues. V dropped 3 bases and J dropped 3; count of bases not matched to a gene: 3. Germline lookup yields CDR1 KGHSH and CDR2 LQKENI. DNA of the CDR3: TGTGCCAGCTCACCGGGGACAGGGAACTACGAGCAGTACTTC. The encoded protein is CASSPGTGNYEQYF.

The V and J genes are TRBV2 and TRBJ2-7; D call uncertain. The CDR3 has 13 residues. CDR1 and CDR2 from the germline V gene are SNHLY and FYNNEI. Trimming shortened V by 4 bases and J by 1 base, and 8 bases separated the two germline ends. CDR3 nucleotides: TGTGCCAGCAGTGGTGTCGGTTCCTACGAGCAGTACTTC. Protein product: CASSGVGSYEQYF.

This chain links TRBV13 with TRBJ2-5; tentatively, D is TRBD2 (6 bases). Germline CDR1 is PRHDT and CDR2 is FYEKMQ (reference sequence). The CDR3 has 14 residues. V lost 3 bases and J 4 bases, leaving 12 bases between the germline ends. DNA of the CDR3: TGTGCCAGCAGCTTTTACCAAGCGGGAGAGACCCAGTACTTC. This sequence encodes CASSFYQAGETQYF. The full variable domain, rest sourced from reference TRBV13 and TRBJ2-5, is AAGVIQSPRHLIKEKRETATLKCYPIPRHDTVYWYQQGPGQDPQFLISFYEKMQSDKGSIPDRFSAQQFSDYHSELNMSSLELGDSALYFCASSFYQAGETQYFGPGTRLLVL.

The V call is TRBV11-2, the J call TRBJ1-6; D is unresolved. Trimming left V 2 bases short and J 5 bases short, with 10 bases between. CDR1 and CDR2 from the germline V gene are SGHAT and FQNNGV. The CDR3 is made up of 15 amino acids. CDR3 protein: CASSLRSQNNSPLHF. The CDR3 DNA reads as TGTGCCAGCAGCTTACGAAGTCAGAATAATTCACCCCTCCACTTT.

The table lists this clone with a few counts. Other DNA sequences in the same sample also yield this CDR3. The chain has TRBV7-9 and TRBJ1-5; 7 bases are shared with TRBD1. V lost 1 base and J lost 7; bases outside the gene matches: 4. Germline CDR1 and CDR2: SEHNR and FQNEAQ (reference sequence). CDR3 length: 14 amino acids. Here the CDR3 DNA reads TGTGCCAGCAGCTTAGGACAGGGAGGCCAGCCCCAGCATTTT. Translating it yields CASSLGQGGQPQHF.

The chain recombines TRBV11-3 with TRBJ2-7; tentative D call: TRBD2 (5 bases). This CDR3 is built from 16 residues. The germline V and J ends were trimmed by 1 base and 6 bases, with 19 bases remaining between them. The V gene's germline CDR1 is SGHNT and CDR2 YENEEA. The CDR3 region is CASSLAPDREYSEQYF. CDR3 DNA: TGTGCCAGCAGCTTAGCCCCCGATAGGGAGTACTCCGAGCAGTACTTC.

This clone was seen a handful of times. This chain links TRBV29-1 with TRBJ1-2; D is unresolved. The V gene lost 0 bases and the J gene lost 6 bases, with 8 bases spanning the gap. The CDR3 consists of 12 residues. Germline V gives CDR1 SQVTM, CDR2 ANQGSEA. The CDR3 loop is CSVEEGSNGYTF. The CDR3 DNA follows: TGCAGCGTTGAAGAGGGCAGCAATGGCTACACCTTC.